Following are 28 T cell receptor beta chains from one sample sequenced in a study of identical twins. TCRdb re-analysed the 5' RACE reads in MiXCR, keeping a single row per CDR3 protein. The sample has 450,000 to 650,000 distinct CDR3 sequences, approximately 10% seen once. These data are also associated with another study on yellow fever vaccine responses in identical twins.

Specimen: PBMCs. The receptors were gathered from a woman between 18 and 29 years old in good health.

This clonotype was seen only a few times. CDR3 DNA sequence: TGTGCCAGTAGTGTTCTCAGGGGGGCTGGGGCCAACGTCCTGACTTTC. The encoded protein is CASSVLRGAGANVLTF. The rearrangement uses TRBV19 and TRBJ2-6, with D possibly matching TRBD1 (7 bases). Trimming took 5 bases from V and 2 from J, leaving 13 bases between them. Germline CDR1 and CDR2: LNHDA and SQIVND (reference sequence). The CDR3 totals 16 residues. Full variable domain (rest looked up from reference TRBV19 and TRBJ2-6): DGGITQSPKYLFRKEGQNVTLSCEQNLNHDAMYWYRQDPGQGLRLIYYSQIVNDFQKGDIAEGYSVSREKKESFPLTVTSAQKNPTAFYLCASSVLRGAGANVLTFGAGSRLTVL.

V and J are TRBV15 and TRBJ2-1; no clear D gene. This CDR3 has 15 residues. The V end lost 0 bases, the J end lost 8 bases, and 14 bases lay between the germline ends. Germline lookup yields CDR1 LNHNV and CDR2 YYDKDF (reference sequence). CDR3 loop: CATSRDLITRYEQFF. For the CDR3, the DNA is TGTGCCACCAGCAGAGATTTAATCACCCGCTATGAGCAGTTCTTC.

A few counts support this clonotype. The chain has TRBV5-1 and TRBJ2-5; D assignment may be TRBD1 or TRBD2 (6 bases each). The V gene lost 3 bases and the J gene lost 5 bases, with 17 bases spanning the gap. The CDR3 runs 15 residues. The germline CDR1 and CDR2 sequences are SGHRS and YFSETQ. The CDR3 here is CASSWTSGAGETQYF. CDR3 sequence (DNA): TGCGCCAGCAGCTGGACTTCGGGGGCCGGGGAGACCCAGTACTTC.

Many counts were recorded for this clonotype. V usage is TRBV2 and J usage is TRBJ2-3, with TRBD2 matching over 12 bases. Unmatched junction bases numbered 14, after V lost 10 bases and J lost 0 bases. CDR1 and CDR2 from the germline V gene are SNHLY and FYNNEI. CDR3 length: 18 residues. CDR3 bases: TGTGCCATCTGGGGGACTAGCGGGTTTCGTCCTAGCACAGATACGCAGTATTTT. Translated, it gives CAIWGTSGFRPSTDTQYF.

About this clonotype itself: One end of the junction fails to match germline, which may point to a read error. The chain is built from TRBV3-1 and TRBJ2-2; 11 bases fit TRBD2. Germline V gene data show CDR1 as LGHDT and CDR2 as YNNKEL (reference sequence). The CDR3 sequence is 19 residues long. CDR3 in amino acids: CAISQGWRTSGSNTGELFF. The CDR3 nucleotides are TGTGCCATCAGCCAAGGTTGGCGAACTAGCGGGAGTAACACCGGGGAGCTGTTTTTT.

The rearrangement joins TRBV7-3 to TRBJ2-1; D call uncertain. Trimming left V 0 bases short and J 5 bases short, with 14 bases between. The CDR3 is made up of 16 amino acids. Per the germline V gene, CDR1 is SGHTA and CDR2 is FQGTGA. The CDR3 coding sequence is TGTGCCAGCAGCTTAACAACCCTCGGTCGCAACAATGAGCAGTTCTTC. It specifies CASSLTTLGRNNEQFF.

This clonotype was picked up a small number of times. The CDR3 here is CASTRAGVTNQPQHF. CDR3 DNA sequence: TGTGCCAGTACGAGGGCCGGGGTTACAAATCAGCCCCAGCATTTT. V usage is TRBV2 and J usage is TRBJ1-5; D gene unclear. V lost 9 bases and J 4 bases, leaving 19 bases between the germline ends. The CDR3 is 15 residues long. CDR1 SNHLY and CDR2 FYNNEI come from the germline V gene.

This clonotype was picked up a small number of times. The chain recombines TRBV5-1 with TRBJ2-5; 8 positions match TRBD2. The CDR3 is 17 residues long. J gave up 2 bases and V 5 bases, and 14 bases lay outside the gene matches. CDR1 and CDR2 from the germline V gene are SGHRS and YFSETQ. The CDR3 DNA follows: TGCGCCAGCAGTCCCCCGGCGTTAGCGGGGAGTCAAGAGACCCAGTACTTC. It yields the protein CASSPPALAGSQETQYF.

This clonotype was counted many times. The chain combines TRBV29-1 with TRBJ2-1; TRBD2 agrees at 8 bases. J gave up 9 bases and V 6 bases, and 16 bases lay outside the gene matches. CDR1 is SQVTM, CDR2 ANQGSEA, per germline. This CDR3 comprises 15 residues. CDR3 region: CSVRTGGAGVSEQFF. In DNA, the CDR3 is TGCAGCGTCCGGACGGGGGGAGCGGGAGTAAGTGAGCAGTTCTTC.

This clonotype was found many times. The V call is TRBV24-1, the J call TRBJ2-1, with 7 bases aligning to TRBD1. This CDR3 has 14 residues. Germline V CDR1 and CDR2: KGHDR, SFDVKD. The V segment lost 7 bases and the J segment 6 bases; nucleotides outside the gene matches: 8. The CDR3 DNA reads as TGTGCCACCAGCGAGACGGGACAGTCCAATGAGCAGTTCTTC. Translating gives CATSETGQSNEQFF.

This clonotype occurred a few times. The CDR3 spells CSAFTGTAAYEQYF. In DNA, the CDR3 is TGCAGTGCTTTCACCGGGACAGCAGCCTACGAGCAGTACTTC. The chain carries TRBV20-1 and TRBJ2-7; TRBD1 aligns across 7 bases. This CDR3 spans 14 amino acids. The germline V gene has CDR1 DFQATT and CDR2 SNEGSKA (reference sequence). Trimming took 5 bases from V and 2 from J; bases not matched to a gene: 9.

This clonotype was counted between two and nine times. V usage is TRBV29-1 and J usage is TRBJ2-3, with D possibly being TRBD1 (5 bases). With 6 bases removed from V and 5 bases from J, the gap between germline ends came to 12 bases. The CDR3 is 12 amino acids. From germline, CDR1 is SQVTM and CDR2 ANQGSEA. CDR3 residues: CSVFPGIDTQYF. The CDR3 nucleotides are TGCAGCGTATTTCCAGGGATAGATACGCAGTATTTT.

V and J are TRBV5-1 and TRBJ2-3; D perhaps matches TRBD2 (6 bases). Trimming cost V 6 bases and J 6 bases, with 20 bases left between them. Per the germline V gene, CDR1 is SGHRS and CDR2 is YFSETQ. CDR3 length: 15 residues. DNA for the CDR3: TGCGCCAGCAAAGCCTTGGGGAGGCGATCCGATACGCAGTATTTT. This encodes CASKALGRRSDTQYF.

In this sample, this clonotype turned up many times. The genes are TRBV29-1 and TRBJ2-7; 9 bases fit TRBD1. Germline V CDR1 and CDR2: SQVTM, ANQGSEA. V gave up 8 bases and J gave up 3 bases; unmatched junction bases: 14. This CDR3 comprises 15 residues. CDR3 DNA: TGCAGCATTAATCAATACCCGGACAGGGGCTACGAGCAGTACTTC. This gives the protein CSINQYPDRGYEQYF.

This clonotype has just a few counts. The chain is built from TRBV20-1 and TRBJ2-1, with 7 bases that match TRBD1. The CDR3 has 11 amino acids. J gave up 12 bases and V 7 bases, and 9 bases lay outside the gene matches. The germline gives CDR1 DFQATT, CDR2 SNEGSKA (reference sequence). The CDR3 is CSVPRGPGQFF. DNA of the CDR3: TGCAGTGTTCCGAGGGGGCCTGGGCAGTTCTTC.

In its sample, this clonotype was seen a few times. In DNA, the CDR3 is TGTGCCAGCAGCTTAAGGGACTTCGGTAGGGAGACCCAGTACTTC. It encodes CASSLRDFGRETQYF. The chain uses TRBV7-2 and TRBJ2-5, with a tentative D call TRBD2 (6 bases). V lost 2 bases and J 5 bases, leaving 15 bases between the germline ends. The CDR3 loop spans 15 amino acids. Germline values: CDR1 SGHTA, CDR2 FQGNSA.

The chain uses TRBV6-2 or TRBV6-3 and TRBJ2-5, with TRBD2 matching over 7 bases. Germline V gives CDR1 MNHEY, CDR2 SVGEGT. The CDR3 contains 15 residues. The J segment lost 3 bases and the V segment lost 6 bases, leaving 10 bases of the junction unmatched. The CDR3 nucleotides are TGTGCCAGCAGACCCAGCGGGGACCGGAAAGAGACCCAGTACTTC. This sequence encodes CASRPSGDRKETQYF.

This clonotype was found many times. The V and J genes are TRBV12-3 or TRBV12-4 and TRBJ2-3, with D possibly matching TRBD1 (6 bases). The CDR3 runs to 15 residues. V was clipped by 1 base and J by 1 base, with 9 bases between them. The CDR3 here is CASSLVDSRTDTQYF. Written as DNA, the CDR3 is TGTGCCAGCAGTTTAGTGGACAGCCGCACAGATACGCAGTATTTT.

This chain uses TRBV5-1 with TRBJ2-5, with 13 positions matching TRBD2. The germline gives CDR1 SGHRS, CDR2 YFSETQ. V lost 4 bases and J lost 1; bases outside the gene matches: 4. The CDR3 extends over 16 amino acids. The CDR3 nucleotides read TGCGCCAGCAGCACGGGACTAGCGGGGCGCCAAGAGACCCAGTACTTC. This sequence encodes CASSTGLAGRQETQYF.

This clonotype was detected many times. V and J are TRBV20-1 and TRBJ2-7; perhaps TRBD2 as D (7 bases). Trimming removed 6 bases from V and 6 bases from J, with 18 bases in between. This CDR3 comprises 13 residues. CDR1 and CDR2 (germline): DFQATT, SNEGSKA (reference sequence). Here the CDR3 reads CSALDRPGGEQYF. The CDR3, as DNA: TGCAGTGCGCTGGACAGACCGGGAGGCGAGCAGTACTTC.

V and J are TRBV11-2 and TRBJ2-7, with 9 bases identical to TRBD2. The CDR3 extends over 18 amino acids. CDR1 is SGHAT, CDR2 FQNNGV, per germline. J gave up 3 bases and V 1 base, and 13 bases lay outside the gene matches. For the CDR3, the DNA is TGTGCCAGCAGCTTAGTTGGGGCCCTCGCGGGGGGGAACTACGAGCAGTACTTC. It codes for CASSLVGALAGGNYEQYF.

This clonotype was counted between two and nine times. The chain combines TRBV5-4 with TRBJ2-7; 8 positions match TRBD2. Germline CDR1 is SGHNT and CDR2 is YYREEE (reference sequence). V shed 3 bases, J shed 2 bases, and the junction held 4 bases outside the gene matches. This CDR3 spans 14 amino acids. The CDR3 loop reads CASSWNGGAYEQYF. As DNA, the CDR3 is TGTGCCAGCAGCTGGAACGGGGGGGCCTACGAGCAGTACTTC.

This clonotype was seen more than once but under ten times. This chain links TRBV28 with TRBJ2-7; the D gene could be TRBD1 or TRBD2 (5 bases each). Trimming removed 5 bases at V and 2 bases at J, with 22 bases between. The CDR3 has 17 residues. Per the germline V gene, CDR1 is MDHEN and CDR2 is SYDVKM. The CDR3 DNA sequence: TGTGCCAGCAGTCTTTTCCTTGTCCGGGGCAGCGCCTACGAGCAGTACTTC. This sequence encodes CASSLFLVRGSAYEQYF.

V usage is TRBV3-1 and J usage is TRBJ2-3, with D perhaps TRBD1 (5 bases). The germline V gene encodes CDR1 LGHDT and CDR2 YNNKEL (reference sequence). The length of the CDR3 is 15 residues. Between the trimmed V and J ends, which lost 6 bases and 2 bases, there was a span of 15 bases. CDR3 residues: CASRHTEQVTDTQYF. DNA of the CDR3: TGTGCCAGCAGACACACCGAACAGGTCACAGATACGCAGTATTTT.

There are a few counts of this clonotype. The rearrangement links TRBV28 to TRBJ2-7; D is perhaps TRBD1 or TRBD2 (5 bases each). CDR3 length equals 12 residues. From germline, CDR1 is MDHEN and CDR2 SYDVKM. Deletions cut 9 bases from V and 0 bases from J, with 9 bases between. CDR3 sequence (DNA): TGTGCCAGTTTGGGACCCTCCTACGAGCAGTACTTC. Translation: CASLGPSYEQYF.

This clonotype occurred many times. V gene TRBV11-2 combines with J gene TRBJ2-3, with a tentative D call TRBD1 (6 bases). This CDR3 has 13 amino acids. The V and J ends lost 6 bases and 0 bases respectively, with 7 bases between them. Germline-derived CDR1 and CDR2 are SGHAT and FQNNGV. The CDR3 sequence: CASRDSSTDTQYF. CDR3 DNA sequence: TGTGCCAGCAGGGACAGTAGCACAGATACGCAGTATTTT.

This chain connects TRBV7-2 to TRBJ2-4; 9 nucleotides align to TRBD2. Germline V gene data show CDR1 as SGHTA and CDR2 as FQGNSA. J was trimmed by 6 bases and V by 5 bases; bases with no gene match: 5. The CDR3 contains 14 residues. The CDR3 DNA is TGTGCCAGCAGCCAAGGTAGCGGGGGAAACATTCAGTACTTC. It codes for CASSQGSGGNIQYF.

This clonotype appeared many times. CDR3 nucleotides: TGTGCCAGCAGTCGAGCCGGGACATCCTCCTACGAGCAGTACTTC. Amino acid sequence: CASSRAGTSSYEQYF. The chain employs TRBV5-6 and TRBJ2-7, with D perhaps TRBD1 (6 bases). The CDR3 sequence is 15 residues long. Germline V gene lookup returns CDR1 SGHDT and CDR2 YYEEEE. V was pared by 5 bases and J by 0 bases, with 15 bases between.